The next 12 T cell receptor beta chains were all read from a single sample in a study of blood T cell repertoires in COVID-19 (dated by TCRdb to the early 2020s). Library method: the immunoSEQ multiplex PCR assay. TCRdb re-hosts the immuneACCESS table, in-frame sequences only. Its copies lack some clones; in the studies checked, an unresolved V gene accounts for under half of them, and the cause for the rest is not known. The sample table contains 280,000 or so clones; only one count was recorded for approximately 83% of them. 2.2% of the sample goes to the ten largest clones. The material sequenced was PBMCs or T cells enriched from blood (not recorded which). The receptors were sampled from a young man who had recovered from COVID-19.

This chain connects TRBV5-1 to TRBJ2-7, with 8 positions matching TRBD1. CDR3 length: 17 amino acids. Germline CDR1 and CDR2: SGHRS and YFSETQ. The J segment lost 1 base and the V segment lost 0 bases, leaving 9 bases of the junction unmatched. The CDR3: CASSLDYPGQESYEQYF. CDR3 nucleotides: TGCGCCAGCAGCTTGGACTACCCGGGACAGGAGTCCTACGAGCAGTACTTC.

Written as DNA, the CDR3 is TGTGCCAGCGGGGCGGGGGGCTCCTACGAGCAGTACTTC. It translates to CASGAGGSYEQYF. The rearrangement links TRBV7-2 to TRBJ2-7, with TRBD2 identical over 8 bases. The trim removed 8 bases at V and 0 bases at J, leaving 3 bases unmatched. The CDR3 spans 13 residues. Germline V gives CDR1 SGHTA, CDR2 FQGNSA.

V and J are TRBV6-1 and TRBJ1-5, with 8 positions matching TRBD1. The CDR3 loop spans 20 amino acids. The germline V gene has CDR1 MNHNS and CDR2 SASEGT. The V gene end was trimmed by 0 bases and the J gene end by 11 bases; junction bases not matched to a gene: 24. The CDR3 DNA follows: TGTGCCAGCAGTGAAGCGCTTATGACAGGGGTTCTAAGGCTACCTCGGGCCCAGCATTTT. It encodes CASSEALMTGVLRLPRAQHF.

The chain employs TRBV2 and TRBJ1-6; D not certain. The CDR3 is 14 residues long. The V end lost 7 bases, the J end lost 13 bases, and 20 bases lay between the germline ends. Germline CDR1 reads SNHLY; CDR2 reads FYNNEI. In DNA form, the CDR3 reads TGTGCCAGCAACAAGCGGCCGGTTGAATTGCCCCTCCACTTT. Translated: CASNKRPVELPLHF.

The rearrangement uses TRBV6-2 or TRBV6-3 and TRBJ2-7, with D maybe TRBD1 (5 bases). CDR3 size: 14 residues. The V and J ends lost 6 bases and 0 bases respectively, with 12 bases between them. Germline V gene data show CDR1 as MNHEY and CDR2 as SVGEGT. This chain's CDR3 is CASSLKTVSYEQYF. The CDR3 nucleotides are TGTGCCAGCAGCTTAAAGACAGTCTCCTACGAGCAGTACTTC.

The V gene is TRBV27, the J gene TRBJ2-1; tentatively, D is TRBD1 (6 bases). V lost 6 bases and J 0 bases, leaving 15 bases between the germline ends. CDR3 length: 16 residues. Germline assignment: CDR1 MNHEY and CDR2 SMNVEV (reference sequence). The CDR3 DNA sequence: TGTGCCAGCAGAGCGAGACAGGTCAGCTCCTACAATGAGCAGTTCTTC. Its translation is CASRARQVSSYNEQFF.

The J gene is TRBJ2-1, the V gene TRBV6-4, with 8 bases lining up with TRBD1. Germline V gene lookup returns CDR1 MRHNA and CDR2 SNTAGT. Trimming cost V 10 bases and J 9 bases; bases outside gene matches: 14. The CDR3 has 14 residues. CDR3 in DNA: TGTGCCACCATCGGGGGACAGGTAAGGTGTGAGCAGTTCTTC. As protein: CATIGGQVRCEQFF.

The chain couples TRBV10-3 to TRBJ1-5, with D possibly matching TRBD1 (5 bases). From germline, CDR1 is ENHRY and CDR2 SYGVKD. The CDR3 is 15 residues long. Trimming took off 5 bases at V and 4 bases at J, with 15 bases between the two ends. DNA for the CDR3: TGTGCCATCAGTAGTTCCCAGGGAGGAAATCAGCCCCAGCATTTT. Amino acid sequence: CAISSSQGGNQPQHF.

Comment on this clone: A junction end diverges from the germline sequence, so it may reflect a read error. Other nucleotide sequences in the sample specify the same CDR3. The chain couples TRBV6-5 to TRBJ1-3; a possible D gene is TRBD1 (5 bases). The germline V gene has CDR1 MNHEY and CDR2 SVGAGI. This CDR3 is built from 13 residues. The CDR3 DNA reads TGTGCCAGCAGACAAGGGGCTGGTAACACCATATATTTT. It codes for CASRQGAGNTIYF.

The chain is built from TRBV4-2 and TRBJ1-6, with 7 bases aligning to TRBD1. The ends lost 4 bases at V and 5 bases at J; junction bases unmatched: 17. This CDR3 has 19 amino acids. Germline values: CDR1 LGHNA, CDR2 YNFKEQ. In DNA, the CDR3 is TGTGCCAGCAGCCCGCACAAAATGTCCGGGACAGCTAATAATTCACCCCTCCACTTT. Translating gives CASSPHKMSGTANNSPLHF.

The genes are TRBV13 and TRBJ2-3; 11 nucleotides align to TRBD2. J was trimmed by 2 bases and V by 4 bases; bases with no gene match: 2. This CDR3 has 15 residues. Looked up from germline, CDR1 is PRHDT and CDR2 is FYEKMQ (reference sequence). Here the CDR3 DNA reads TGTGCCAGCAGCTCGGGACTAGCGGCCACAGATACGCAGTATTTT. Its protein product is CASSSGLAATDTQYF.

The sample holds a few counts of this clone. The chain is built from TRBV9 and TRBJ1-2; tentatively, D is TRBD1 (5 bases). This CDR3 region has 15 residues. CDR1 SGDLS and CDR2 YYNGEE come from the germline V gene. The V and J ends lost 7 bases and 1 base respectively, with 17 bases between them. The chain's CDR3 is CASVRAIGDNYGYTF. As DNA, the CDR3 is TGTGCCAGCGTCCGGGCAATAGGGGATAACTATGGCTACACCTTC.